The source of this TCR beta chain is a study of OX40 agonist ivuxolimab in advanced cancers. Looking at the study overall: In three patients, partial responses were observed, one with hepatocellular carcinoma and two with cutaneous melanoma.

Prior autoimmune disease or systemic immunosuppression barred patients. Profiling relied on immunoSEQ multiplex PCR, and the TCRdb table lists in-frame clones only, not all of them. Of tens of thousands of clones in the sample, 70% to 90% were seen once. In regard to this clone: Its antigen is not known.

Study-wide findings and caveats: Also showing low normalized T-cell clonal expansion were some of the nonresponders. Among expanded peripheral T cells, antigen specificity went undetermined.

This receptor was taken from an adult with an advanced solid tumor such as melanoma, head and neck, liver or kidney cancer. Source: CD4+ or CD8+ T cells sorted from blood, taken in a trial of the OX40 agonist ivuxolimab.

CDR3 DNA: TGTGCCAGCAGTCCCCCTTCCTACAATGAGCAGTTCTTC. This codes for CASSPPSYNEQFF. The V and J genes are TRBV25-1 and TRBJ2-1; D unclear. Trimming cost V 5 bases and J 1 base, with 6 bases left between them. The CDR3 is 13 amino acids. Per germline, CDR1 MGHDK and CDR2 SYGVNS.